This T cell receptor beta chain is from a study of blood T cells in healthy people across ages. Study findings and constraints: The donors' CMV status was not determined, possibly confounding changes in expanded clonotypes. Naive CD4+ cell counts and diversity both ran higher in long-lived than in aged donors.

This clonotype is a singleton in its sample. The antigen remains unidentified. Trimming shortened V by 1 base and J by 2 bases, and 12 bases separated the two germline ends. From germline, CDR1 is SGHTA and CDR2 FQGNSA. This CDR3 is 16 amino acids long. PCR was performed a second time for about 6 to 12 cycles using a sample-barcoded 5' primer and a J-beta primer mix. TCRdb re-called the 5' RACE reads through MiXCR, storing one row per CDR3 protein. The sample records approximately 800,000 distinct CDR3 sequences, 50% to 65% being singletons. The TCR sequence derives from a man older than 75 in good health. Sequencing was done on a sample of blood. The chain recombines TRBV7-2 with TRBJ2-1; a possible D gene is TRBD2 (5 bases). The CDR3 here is CASSLVRGLAYNEQFF. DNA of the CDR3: TGTGCCAGCAGCTTAGTACGCGGGTTAGCCTACAATGAGCAGTTCTTC.